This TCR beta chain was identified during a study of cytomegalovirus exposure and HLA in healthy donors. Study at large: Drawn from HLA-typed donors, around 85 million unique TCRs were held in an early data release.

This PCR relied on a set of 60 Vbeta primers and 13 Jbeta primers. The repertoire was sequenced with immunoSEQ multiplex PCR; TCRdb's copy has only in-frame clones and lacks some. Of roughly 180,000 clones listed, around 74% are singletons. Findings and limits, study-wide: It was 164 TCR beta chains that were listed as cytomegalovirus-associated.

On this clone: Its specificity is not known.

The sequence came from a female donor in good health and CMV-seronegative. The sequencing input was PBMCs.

The chain's CDR3 is CASSQEGQGNSPLHF. CDR3 in DNA: TGTGCCAGCAGCCAAGAAGGACAGGGGAATTCACCCCTCCACTTT. V usage is TRBV4-2 and J usage is TRBJ1-6; 9 nucleotides match TRBD1. From germline, CDR1 is LGHNA and CDR2 YNFKEQ. The CDR3 runs 15 residues. The trim removed 0 bases at V and 7 bases at J, leaving 1 base unmatched.